This TCR beta chain derives from a study of T cell changes during pregnancy in multiple sclerosis. Assay used: immunoSEQ multiplex PCR; TCRdb lists only in-frame clones, some missing. The sample lists 45,000 to 75,000 clones, 90% to 95% occurring once. Germline-derived CDR1 and CDR2 are DFQATT and SNEGSKA (reference sequence). The CDR3 consists of 11 residues. The ends were cut back, 3 bases at V and 5 bases at J, with 7 bases in the middle. V is TRBV20-1 and J is TRBJ1-1, with D unresolved. The sequence was obtained from a female donor with multiple sclerosis, enrolled in a pregnancy study. Sequences were derived from peripheral blood, sampled in the first trimester of pregnancy. CDR3 sequence reads: CSASGRTEAFF. The CDR3 nucleotides read TGCAGTGCTAGTGGGAGGACTGAAGCTTTCTTT.